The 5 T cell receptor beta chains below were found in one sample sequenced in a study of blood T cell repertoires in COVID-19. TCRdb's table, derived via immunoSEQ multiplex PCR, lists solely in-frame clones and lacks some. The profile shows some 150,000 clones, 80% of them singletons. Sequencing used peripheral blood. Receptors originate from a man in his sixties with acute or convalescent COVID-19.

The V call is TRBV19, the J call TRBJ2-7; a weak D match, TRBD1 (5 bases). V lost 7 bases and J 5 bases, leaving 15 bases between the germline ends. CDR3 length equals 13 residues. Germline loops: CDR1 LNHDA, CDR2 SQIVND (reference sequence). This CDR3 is CASNPGTGHEQYF. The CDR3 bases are TGTGCCAGTAACCCGGGCACAGGTCACGAGCAGTACTTC.

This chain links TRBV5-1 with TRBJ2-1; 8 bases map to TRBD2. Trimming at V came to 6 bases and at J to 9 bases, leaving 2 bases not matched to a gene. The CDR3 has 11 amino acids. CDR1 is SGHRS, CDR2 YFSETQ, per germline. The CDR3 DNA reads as TGCGCCAGCAAGCGGGAGTTTGAGCAGTTCTTC. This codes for CASKREFEQFF.

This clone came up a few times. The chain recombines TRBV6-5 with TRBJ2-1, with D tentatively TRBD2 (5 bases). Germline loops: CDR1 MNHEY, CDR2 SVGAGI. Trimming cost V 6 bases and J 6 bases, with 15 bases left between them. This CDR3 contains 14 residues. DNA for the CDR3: TGTGCCAGCAGGATCGACTATGCCGCCAATGAGCAGTTCTTC. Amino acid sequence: CASRIDYAANEQFF.

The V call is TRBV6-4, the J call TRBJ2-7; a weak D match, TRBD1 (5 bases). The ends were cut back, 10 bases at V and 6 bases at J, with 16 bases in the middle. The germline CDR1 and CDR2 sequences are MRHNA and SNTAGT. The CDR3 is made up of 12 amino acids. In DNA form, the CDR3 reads TGTGCCAACCCGTTTACAGGTACCGAGCAGTACTTC. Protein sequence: CANPFTGTEQYF.

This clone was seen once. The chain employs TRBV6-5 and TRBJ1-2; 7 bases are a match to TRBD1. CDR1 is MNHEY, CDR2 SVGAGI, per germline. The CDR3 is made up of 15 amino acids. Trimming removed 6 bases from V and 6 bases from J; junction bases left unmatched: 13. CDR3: CASSSLRTGGNGYTF. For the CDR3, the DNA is TGTGCCAGCAGCTCTCTCCGGACAGGAGGAAATGGCTACACCTTC.